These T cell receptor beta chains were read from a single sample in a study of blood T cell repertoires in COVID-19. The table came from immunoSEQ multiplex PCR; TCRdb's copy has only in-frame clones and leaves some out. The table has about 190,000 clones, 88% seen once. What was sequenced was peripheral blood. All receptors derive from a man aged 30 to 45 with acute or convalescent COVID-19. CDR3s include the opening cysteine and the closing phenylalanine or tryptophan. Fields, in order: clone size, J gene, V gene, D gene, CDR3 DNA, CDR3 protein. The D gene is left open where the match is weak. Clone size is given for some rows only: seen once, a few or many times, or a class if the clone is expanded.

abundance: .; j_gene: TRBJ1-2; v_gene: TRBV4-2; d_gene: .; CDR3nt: TGTGCCAGCAGCCAATCGGGGGAAGGCTACACCTTC; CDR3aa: CASSQSGEGYTF
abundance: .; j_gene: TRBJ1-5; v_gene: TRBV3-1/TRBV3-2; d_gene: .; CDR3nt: TGTGCCAGCAGCCGAGGGGGGGCCCATCAGCCCCAGCATTTT; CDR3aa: CASSRGGAHQPQHF
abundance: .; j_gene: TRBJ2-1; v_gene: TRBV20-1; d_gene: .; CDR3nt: TGCAGTGCTAGACTGGTCGGGGAGCAGTTCTTC; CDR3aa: CSARLVGEQFF
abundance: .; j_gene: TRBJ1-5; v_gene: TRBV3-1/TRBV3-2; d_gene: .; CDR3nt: TGTGCCAGCAGCCAGATGAGTAATCAGCCCCAGCATTTT; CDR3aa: CASSQMSNQPQHF
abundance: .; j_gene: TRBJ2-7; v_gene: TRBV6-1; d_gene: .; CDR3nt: TGTGCCAGCAGTGAACTGGAGACGGGGACCTACGAGCAGTACTTC; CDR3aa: CASSELETGTYEQYF
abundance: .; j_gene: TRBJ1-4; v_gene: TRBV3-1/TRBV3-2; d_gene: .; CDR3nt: TGTGCCAGCAGCCAAGATCACATTTCTAATGAAAAACTGTTTTTT; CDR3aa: CASSQDHISNEKLFF
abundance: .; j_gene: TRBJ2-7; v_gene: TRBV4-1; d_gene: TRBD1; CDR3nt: TGCGCCAGCAGCCAGCGGACAGGGTCGAGCTACGAGCAGTACTTC; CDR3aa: CASSQRTGSSYEQYF
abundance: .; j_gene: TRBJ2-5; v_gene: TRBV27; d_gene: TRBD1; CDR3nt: TGTGCCAGCAGTTCGGCCGTCGGGACAGGGCCAGAGACCCAGTACTTC; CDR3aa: CASSSAVGTGPETQYF
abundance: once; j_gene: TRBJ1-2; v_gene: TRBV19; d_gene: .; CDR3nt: TGTGCCAGTAGTATAGGTAGTATTGGCTACACCTTC; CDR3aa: CASSIGSIGYTF
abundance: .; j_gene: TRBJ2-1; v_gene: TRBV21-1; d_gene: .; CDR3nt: TGTGCCAGCAGCAAAGGAGTCAGCGGGGGGGCCCACAATGAGCAGTTCTTC; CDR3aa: CASSKGVSGGAHNEQFF
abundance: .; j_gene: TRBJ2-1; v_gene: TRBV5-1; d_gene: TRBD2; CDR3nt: TGCGCCAGCAGCTTCGGGACTAGCGGAGCCCTTGTGCAGTTCTTC; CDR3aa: CASSFGTSGALVQFF
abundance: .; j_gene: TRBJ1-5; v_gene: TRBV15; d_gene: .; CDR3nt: TGTGCCACCAAAAAAATACGGTCGGAGGGCAATCAGCCCCAGCATTTT; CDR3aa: CATKKIRSEGNQPQHF
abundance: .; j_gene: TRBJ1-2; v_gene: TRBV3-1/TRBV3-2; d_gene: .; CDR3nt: TGTGCCAGCAGCCCAGAGGGGCTATTCACTGGCTACACCTTC; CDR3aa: CASSPEGLFTGYTF
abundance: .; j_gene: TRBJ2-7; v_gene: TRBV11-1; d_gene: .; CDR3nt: TGTGCCAGCAGTCCAGGGATCGGGCGGTACGAGCAGTACTTC; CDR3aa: CASSPGIGRYEQYF
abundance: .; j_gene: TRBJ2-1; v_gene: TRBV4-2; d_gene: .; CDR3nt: TGTGCCAGCAGCCGAGGGGGCTCCTACAATGAGCAGTTCTTC; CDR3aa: CASSRGGSYNEQFF
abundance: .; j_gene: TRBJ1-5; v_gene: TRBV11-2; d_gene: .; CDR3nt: TGTGCCAGCAGCCTGGCGGGATCACATAGCAATCAGCCCCAGCATTTT; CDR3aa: CASSLAGSHSNQPQHF
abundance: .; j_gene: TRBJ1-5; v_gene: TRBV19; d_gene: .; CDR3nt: TGTGCCAGTAGTATAGTAGGAGGGACGGGCAATCAGCCCCAGCATTTT; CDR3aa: CASSIVGGTGNQPQHF
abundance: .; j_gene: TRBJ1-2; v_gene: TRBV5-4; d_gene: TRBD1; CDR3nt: TGTGCCAGCAGCCCGGTAGACAGGGGAGACTATGGCTACACCTTC; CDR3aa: CASSPVDRGDYGYTF
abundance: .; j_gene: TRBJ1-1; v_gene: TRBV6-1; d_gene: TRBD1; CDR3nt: TGTGCCAGCAGTGGGGGGACAGGGGTAGTCGGCACTGAAGCTTTCTTT; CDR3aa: CASSGGTGVVGTEAFF
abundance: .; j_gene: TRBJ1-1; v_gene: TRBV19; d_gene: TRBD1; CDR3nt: TGTGCCAGTAGTCGGTCAGGGGGGACTGAAGCTTTCTTT; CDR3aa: CASSRSGGTEAFF
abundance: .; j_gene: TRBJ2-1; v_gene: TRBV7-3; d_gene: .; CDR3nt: TGTGCCAGCAGCACTCCGTACAATGAGCAGTTCTTC; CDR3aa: CASSTPYNEQFF
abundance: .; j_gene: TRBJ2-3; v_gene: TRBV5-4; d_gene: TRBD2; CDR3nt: TGTGCCAGCAGCGCGGGACTAGCGGGGGGGCTCGGCACAGATACGCAGTATTTT; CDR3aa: CASSAGLAGGLGTDTQYF
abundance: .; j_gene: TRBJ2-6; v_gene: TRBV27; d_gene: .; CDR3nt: TGTGCCAGCAGTCTTATGGCAGGGATTGGGGCCAACGTCCTGACTTTC; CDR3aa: CASSLMAGIGANVLTF
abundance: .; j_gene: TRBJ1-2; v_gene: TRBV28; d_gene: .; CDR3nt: TGTGCCAGCAGTTTATCCGTCGACTATGGCTACACCTTC; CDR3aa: CASSLSVDYGYTF
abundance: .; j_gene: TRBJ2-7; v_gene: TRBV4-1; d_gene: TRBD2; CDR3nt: TGCGCCAGCAGCCAAGCCGGGAGGGCCTACGAGCAGTACTTC; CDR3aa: CASSQAGRAYEQYF
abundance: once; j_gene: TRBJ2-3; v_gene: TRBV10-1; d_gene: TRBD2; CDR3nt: TGCGCCAGCAGTGAGGCTAGCGGGTATACAGATACGCAGTATTTT; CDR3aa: CASSEASGYTDTQYF
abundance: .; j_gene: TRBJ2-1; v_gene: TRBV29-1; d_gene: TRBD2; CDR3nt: TGCAGCGTGAAACGGGAGGCCCTGTTGTCCATTGAGCAGTTCTTC; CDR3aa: CSVKREALLSIEQFF
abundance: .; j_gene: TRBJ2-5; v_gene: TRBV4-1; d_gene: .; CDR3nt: TGCGCCAGCAGCCAAGGGGGTGCGGGGGCTCAAGAGACCCAGTACTTC; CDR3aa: CASSQGGAGAQETQYF
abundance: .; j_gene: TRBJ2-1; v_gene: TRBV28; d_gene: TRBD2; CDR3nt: TGTGCCAGCAGTCCCCGTGGACTAGCGGGTGGTGAGCAGTTCTTC; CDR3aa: CASSPRGLAGGEQFF
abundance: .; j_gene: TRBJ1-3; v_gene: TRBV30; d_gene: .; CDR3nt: TGTGCCTGGAGTCTAAAGGGAAACACCATATATTTT; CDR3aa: CAWSLKGNTIYF
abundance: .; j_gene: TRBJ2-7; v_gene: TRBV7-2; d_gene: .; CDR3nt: TGTGCCAGCAGCCACCGGGGAGTATACTACGAGCAGTACTTC; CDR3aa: CASSHRGVYYEQYF
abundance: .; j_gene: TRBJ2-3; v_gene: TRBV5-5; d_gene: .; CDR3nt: TGTGCCAGCAGCTTGTACGTCATAGCTACAGATACGCAGTATTTT; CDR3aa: CASSLYVIATDTQYF
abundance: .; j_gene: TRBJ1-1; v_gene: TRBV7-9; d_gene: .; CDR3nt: TGTGCCAGCAGCTCCTCGCCGGGACATCGGTCGGTGAACACTGAAGCTTTCTTT; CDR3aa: CASSSSPGHRSVNTEAFF
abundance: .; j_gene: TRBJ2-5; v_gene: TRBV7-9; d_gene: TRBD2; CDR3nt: TGTGCCAGCAGCCGACGGGGACTAGTATTAGAAGAGACCCAGTACTTC; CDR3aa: CASSRRGLVLEETQYF